A selection of T cell receptor beta chains follows, all from one sample in a study of beta chain features in type 1 diabetes. TCRdb's copy holds only in-frame clones and misses some; the assay was immunoSEQ multiplex PCR. The table includes 200,000 to 300,000 clones, more than 11% detected once. Sequenced material: naive CD4+ T cells from blood. These receptors originate from a man aged 25-45 years with type 1 diabetes. CDR3s include the opening cysteine and the closing phenylalanine or tryptophan. Fields, in order: clone size, V gene, D gene, J gene, CDR3 DNA, CDR3 protein. The D gene is left open where the match is weak. Clone size, where shown, is once, few, many, or a class for clones that have expanded.

few	TRBV5-1	.	TRBJ2-5	TGCGCCAGCAGCTTGACGCCCCAGGTGGGCCAAGAGACCCAGTACTTC	CASSLTPQVGQETQYF
few	TRBV25-1	TRBD2	TRBJ2-5	TGTGCCAGCAGTGATCATGTAGCGGGCGGGGAGACCCAGTACTTC	CASSDHVAGGETQYF
.	TRBV7-9	.	TRBJ1-1	TGTGCCAGCACCAGGACAGAAGGCACTGAAGCTTTCTTT	CASTRTEGTEAFF
few	TRBV4-2	.	TRBJ2-1	TGTGCCAGCAGCCAAGATGGCCCAACTAGCTACAATGAGCAGTTCTTC	CASSQDGPTSYNEQFF
few	TRBV5-1	TRBD1	TRBJ2-7	TGCGCCAGCAGCGCGACAGGGGGAGATTACGAGCAGTACTTC	CASSATGGDYEQYF
few	TRBV7-9	TRBD2	TRBJ2-7	TGTGCCAGCAGCCCCGGGACTAGCGGGCCTAGCTCCTACGAGCAGTACTTC	CASSPGTSGPSSYEQYF
.	TRBV9	TRBD1	TRBJ2-7	TGTGCCAGCAGCCCGCAACAGGGGGCAAACTACGAGCAGTACTTC	CASSPQQGANYEQYF
.	TRBV19	.	TRBJ2-7	TGTGCCAGTAGTTTGTGGCCCTCCTACGAGCAGTACTTC	CASSLWPSYEQYF
.	TRBV18	TRBD1	TRBJ1-2	TGTGCCAGCTCACCGGGTCCCCAGGGGGACTATGGCTACACCTTC	CASSPGPQGDYGYTF
few	TRBV14	TRBD1	TRBJ2-1	TGTGCCAGCAGCCAAGAAGGCCCCGGGACAGGGTACAATGAGCAGTTCTTC	CASSQEGPGTGYNEQFF
.	TRBV2	.	TRBJ2-2	TGTGCCAGCTCCGTTAACACCGGGGAGCTGTTTTTT	CASSVNTGELFF
.	TRBV19	TRBD1	TRBJ1-2	TGTGCCAGTAGTATTGTGCCAGGGGGCTACTATGGCTACACCTTC	CASSIVPGGYYGYTF
.	TRBV11-2	.	TRBJ2-1	TGTGCCAGCAGCTTGGCCAGCTCCTACAATGAGCAGTTCTTC	CASSLASSYNEQFF
few	TRBV4-1	TRBD1	TRBJ1-2	TGCGCCAGCAGCCGCGGACAGGGTAACTATGGCTACACCTTC	CASSRGQGNYGYTF
.	TRBV5-1	.	TRBJ2-5	TGCGCCAGCAGCTTGGGCACTAGCCTCGATACCCAGTACTTC	CASSLGTSLDTQYF
few	TRBV19	TRBD2	TRBJ2-5	TGTGCCAGTAGTATTCACGGACTAGCGGGACAAGAGACCCAGTACTTC	CASSIHGLAGQETQYF
.	TRBV10-3	TRBD1	TRBJ1-1	TGTGCCATCAGTCAGGGGGCAATGACTGAAGCTTTCTTT	CAISQGAMTEAFF
few	TRBV2	TRBD1	TRBJ1-5	TGTGCCAGCAGATCCCGGGACAGGGGTCAGCCCCAGCATTTT	CASRSRDRGQPQHF
few	TRBV2	TRBD2	TRBJ2-1	TGTGCCAGGGGCAGAGCGGGACGAGGGAGGAATGAGCAGTTCTTC	CARGRAGRGRNEQFF
.	TRBV6-6	TRBD1	TRBJ2-2	TGTGCCAGCCGAATCCAGGGGGACACCGGGGAGCTGTTTTTT	CASRIQGDTGELFF